A single sample gave rise to the 27 T cell receptor beta chains below, sequenced in a study of blood T cell repertoires in COVID-19. Sequencing was performed with immunoSEQ multiplex PCR; in TCRdb, only in-frame clones are kept and a portion is missing. The table has hundreds of thousands of clones, approximately 89% seen once. The specimen was peripheral blood. All receptors come from a woman in her twenties or thirties who had recovered from COVID-19.

The chain links TRBV3-1 (or the pseudogene TRBV3-2) to TRBJ1-1; 9 bases are a match to TRBD1. This CDR3 has 16 amino acids. Germline CDR1 is LGHDT and CDR2 is YNNKEL (reference sequence). Losses at the gene ends were 2 bases for V and 3 bases for J; bases not matched to a gene: 7. CDR3 nucleotide sequence: TGTGCCAGCAGCCAACCCCCGGGACAGGGAGACACTGAAGCTTTCTTT. As protein: CASSQPPGQGDTEAFF.

This chain joins TRBV28 and TRBJ1-2; the D gene is possibly TRBD1 (6 bases). V was cut by 5 bases and J by 4 bases, with 14 bases left in between. The CDR3 contains 14 residues. Germline CDR1 and CDR2: MDHEN and SYDVKM. The CDR3 protein is CASSAGTSIYGYTF. As DNA, the CDR3 is TGTGCCAGCAGTGCCGGGACATCAATCTATGGCTACACCTTC.

This clone occurred a few times. V usage is TRBV21-1 and J usage is TRBJ1-6; the table's D gene call, TRBD1, was not cross checked with the DNA. TRBV21-1 corresponds to a pseudogene. The CDR3 extends over 19 amino acids. The CDR3 sequence: CASSKGDRGSCSYNSPLHF. CDR3 nucleotide sequence: TGTGCCAGCAGCAAAGGGGACAGGGGAAGCTGCTCCTATAATTCACCCCTCCACTTT.

CDR3: CASSLRRGGGYNSPLHF. Written as DNA, the CDR3 is TGTGCCAGCAGCTTACGGCGCGGGGGCGGCTATAATTCACCCCTCCACTTT. The rearrangement links TRBV11-2 to TRBJ1-6; TRBD1 might be the D (6 bases). CDR3 size: 17 residues. V lost 2 bases to trimming and J lost 3 bases, with 14 bases between them. CDR1 is SGHAT and CDR2 is FQNNGV in the germline V gene.

The J gene is TRBJ2-6, the V gene TRBV5-1; possible D gene TRBD1, 5 bases. CDR1 and CDR2 from the germline V gene are SGHRS and YFSETQ. This CDR3 comprises 16 residues. The V end was cut by 5 bases, the J end by 0 bases, with 12 bases between. The CDR3 DNA reads TGCGCCAGCAGTACCAGGGCACACTCTGGGGCCAACGTCCTGACTTTC. It codes for CASSTRAHSGANVLTF.

The chain is built from TRBV19 and TRBJ1-5; possibly TRBD1 for D (5 bases). The germline V gene has CDR1 LNHDA and CDR2 SQIVND (reference sequence). The V end was cut by 5 bases, the J end by 3 bases, with 14 bases between. The CDR3 loop spans 15 amino acids. The chain's CDR3 is CASSRRAVVNQPQHF. The CDR3 coding sequence is TGTGCCAGTAGTCGCAGGGCGGTGGTCAATCAGCCCCAGCATTTT.

CDR3 DNA: TGTGCCAGCAGCTTAGCGGGCCCGAACACTGAAGCTTTCTTT. This encodes CASSLAGPNTEAFF. V and J are TRBV7-3 and TRBJ1-1; D remains unclear. Trimming took off 2 bases at V and 1 base at J, with 8 bases between the two ends. From germline, CDR1 is SGHTA and CDR2 FQGTGA. The CDR3 spans 14 residues.

This chain uses TRBV14 with TRBJ2-6, with D unclear. This CDR3 has 17 residues. Germline V lookup: CDR1 SGHDN, CDR2 FVKESK. Trimming shortened V by 4 bases and J by 0 bases, and 13 bases separated the two germline ends. CDR3 loop: CASSPRFSISGANVLTF. In DNA form, the CDR3 reads TGTGCCAGCAGCCCCAGGTTCAGCATCTCTGGGGCCAACGTCCTGACTTTC.

This chain joins TRBV2 and TRBJ2-7, with a tentative D call TRBD2 (5 bases). Germline CDR1 SNHLY, CDR2 FYNNEI. The CDR3 extends over 14 amino acids. With 3 bases removed from V and 1 base from J, the gap between germline ends came to 10 bases. This chain's CDR3 is CASSDPGGSYEQYF. DNA for the CDR3: TGTGCCAGCAGTGATCCTGGAGGTTCCTACGAGCAGTACTTC.

The chain couples TRBV2 to TRBJ1-5; D call uncertain. The V gene's germline CDR1 is SNHLY and CDR2 FYNNEI. CDR3 length: 14 amino acids. The germline V and J ends were trimmed by 2 bases and 1 base, with 6 bases remaining between them. DNA of the CDR3: TGTGCCAGCAGTGAATTACGGAGCAATCAGCCCCAGCATTTT. Residues: CASSELRSNQPQHF.

This clone has only a few counts. This sequence joins TRBV30 and TRBJ2-7; 7 bases match TRBD1. Trimming removed 2 bases from V and 2 bases from J; junction bases left unmatched: 6. The CDR3 is 14 residues long. Germline V gene data show CDR1 as GTSNPN and CDR2 as SVGIG (reference sequence). This chain's CDR3 is CAWSRGTATYEQYF. The CDR3 DNA sequence: TGTGCCTGGAGTAGGGGGACAGCTACCTACGAGCAGTACTTC.

This clone was seen just once. V is TRBV12-5 and J is TRBJ1-2, with 7 bases fitting TRBD1. With 0 bases clipped from V and 0 bases from J, the junction kept 16 bases outside the gene matches. This CDR3 spans 20 amino acids. CDR1 and CDR2 from the germline V gene are LGHNT and FRNRAP. The DNA for the CDR3 is TGTGCTAGTGGTTTGGTACTATTTGGAGGGGGCATGAGCCCTAACTATGGCTACACCTTC. The encoded protein is CASGLVLFGGGMSPNYGYTF.

This rearrangement joins TRBV29-1 to TRBJ1-5, with a weak D call TRBD1 (5 bases). The CDR3 covers 13 residues. V lost 5 bases and J 0 bases, leaving 8 bases between the germline ends. Per the germline V gene, CDR1 is SQVTM and CDR2 is ANQGSEA. The CDR3 sequence: CSVTGDSNQPQHF. The DNA for the CDR3 is TGCAGCGTTACAGGAGATAGCAATCAGCCCCAGCATTTT. Full variable domain (remainder filled in from reference TRBV29-1 and TRBJ1-5): SAVISQKPSRDICQRGTSLTIQCQVDSQVTMMFWYRQQPGQSLTLIATANQGSEATYESGFVIDKFPISRPNLTFSTLTVSNMSPEDSSIYLCSVTGDSNQPQHFGDGTRLSIL.

The chain uses TRBV24-1 and TRBJ1-5; D unresolved. In germline, CDR1 is KGHDR, CDR2 SFDVKD. V shed 3 bases and J shed 6 bases, with 11 bases lying between them. This CDR3 spans 14 amino acids. For the CDR3, the DNA is TGTGCCACCAGTGATGGGTTCGAGGCTCAGCCCCAGCATTTT. Its protein is CATSDGFEAQPQHF.

This chain uses TRBV10-3 with TRBJ1-1; possibly TRBD1 for D (5 bases). The germline gives CDR1 ENHRY, CDR2 SYGVKD. Trimming cost V 10 bases and J 1 base, with 16 bases left between them. The CDR3 consists of 14 residues. CDR3 loop: CATTGRGQNTEAFF. DNA of the CDR3: TGTGCCACCACCGGTAGGGGCCAGAACACTGAAGCTTTCTTT.

The V call is TRBV7-8, the J call TRBJ1-1, with 7 bases that match TRBD1. This CDR3 has 18 amino acids. Germline loops: CDR1 SGHVS, CDR2 FQNEAQ. Trimming at V came to 1 base and at J to 1 base, leaving 12 bases not matched to a gene. The CDR3 reads CASSLVGGTEIRNTEAFF. As DNA, the CDR3 is TGTGCCAGCAGCTTAGTAGGGGGGACAGAGATAAGGAACACTGAAGCTTTCTTT.

The chain uses TRBV7-2 and TRBJ2-7, with D possibly being TRBD2 (7 bases). Trimming pared 2 bases from V and 2 bases from J, leaving 16 bases between. CDR1 SGHTA and CDR2 FQGNSA come from the germline V gene. This CDR3 is 16 amino acids long. The CDR3 reads CASSLTIRRGPYEQYF. The CDR3 nucleotides are TGTGCCAGCAGCTTAACGATTCGGCGGGGGCCCTACGAGCAGTACTTC.

The chain employs TRBV7-9 and TRBJ1-6, with 9 positions matching TRBD1. This CDR3 is 19 amino acids long. J was trimmed by 7 bases and V by 5 bases; bases with no gene match: 18. Germline-derived CDR1 and CDR2 are SEHNR and FQNEAQ (reference sequence). The CDR3 protein is CASSHPNAPGTGRNSPLHF. The DNA for the CDR3 is TGTGCCAGCAGCCATCCCAACGCCCCCGGGACAGGGAGAAATTCACCCCTCCACTTT.

V is TRBV18 and J is TRBJ1-6; D possibly corresponds to TRBD1 (5 bases). Germline V CDR1 and CDR2: KGHSH, LQKENI. CDR3 length: 14 amino acids. The V end lost 4 bases, the J end lost 3 bases, and 7 bases lay between the germline ends. CDR3 nucleotides: TGTGCCAGCTCACTCGACAGCTATAATTCACCCCTCCACTTT. It translates to CASSLDSYNSPLHF.

The chain recombines TRBV6-6 with TRBJ1-1; D is possibly TRBD1 (5 bases). The V gene lost 5 bases and the J gene lost 1 base, with 20 bases spanning the gap. CDR1 is MNHNY, CDR2 SVGAGI, per germline (reference sequence). The CDR3 has 17 residues. Here the CDR3 DNA reads TGTGCCAGCAGTCCGCAGGGAATCGGATTTAGGAACACTGAAGCTTTCTTT. Protein sequence: CASSPQGIGFRNTEAFF.

The table lists this clone with a count of one. The rearrangement uses TRBV25-1 and TRBJ1-2; the D gene is possibly TRBD1 (6 bases). This CDR3 is 13 amino acids long. Deletions cut 5 bases from V and 10 bases from J, with 17 bases between. Per the germline V gene, CDR1 is MGHDK and CDR2 is SYGVNS. In DNA, the CDR3 is TGTGCCAGCAGTCAACCAGGGGCCCCACCCTACACCTTC. Protein sequence: CASSQPGAPPYTF.

The chain combines TRBV4-1 with TRBJ2-2; D may be TRBD2 (5 bases). The germline V gene has CDR1 MGHRA and CDR2 YSYEKL. V was trimmed by 3 bases and J by 9 bases, leaving 8 bases between them. The CDR3 is made up of 12 amino acids. CDR3 nucleotides: TGCGCCAGCAGCCACCGGGGAAGGGAGCTGTTTTTT. It is translated as CASSHRGRELFF.

J is TRBJ1-4 and V is TRBV5-1, with a weak D call TRBD1 (5 bases). Looked up from germline, CDR1 is SGHRS and CDR2 is YFSETQ. CDR3 length: 16 amino acids. V lost 4 bases and J 0 bases, leaving 13 bases between the germline ends. Written as DNA, the CDR3 is TGCGCCAGCAGCGACCAGGGTCCGACAACTAATGAAAAACTGTTTTTT. Translating it yields CASSDQGPTTNEKLFF.

This rearrangement joins TRBV7-6 to TRBJ2-7, with 8 bases that match TRBD2. Germline loops: CDR1 SGHVS, CDR2 FNYEAQ. V lost 0 bases, J lost 0 bases, and 7 bases stayed unmatched. There are 17 residues in the CDR3. The CDR3 sequence: CASSLAGGGRSSYEQYF. The CDR3 coding sequence is TGTGCCAGCAGCTTAGCCGGGGGGGGCCGCAGCTCCTACGAGCAGTACTTC.

The rearrangement links TRBV7-2 to TRBJ1-2; the D is unclear. Germline values: CDR1 SGHTA, CDR2 FQGNSA. V lost 1 base and J 6 bases, leaving 9 bases between the germline ends. The CDR3 consists of 13 residues. CDR3 in DNA: TGTGCCAGCAGCTTAGTTGACTCGGATGGCTACACCTTC. Amino acids: CASSLVDSDGYTF.

The rearrangement joins TRBV7-9 to TRBJ1-4; weak D call: TRBD1 (6 bases). The CDR3 length is 14 residues. In germline, CDR1 is SEHNR, CDR2 FQNEAQ (reference sequence). Trimming removed 6 bases from V and 8 bases from J, with 16 bases in between. CDR3 in DNA: TGTGCCAGCAGGCATACCGCAGGGGAGGAAAAACTGTTTTTT. It specifies CASRHTAGEEKLFF. The variable domain in full, completed from reference TRBV7-9 and TRBJ1-4, reads DTGVSQNPRHKITKRGQNVTFRCDPISEHNRLYWYRQTLGQGPEFLTYFQNEAQLEKSRLLSDRFSAERPKGSFSTLEIQRTEQGDSAMYLCASRHTAGEEKLFFGSGTQLSVL.

The V gene is TRBV9, the J gene TRBJ2-1; TRBD2 matches 9 bases. Trimming cost V 4 bases and J 1 base; bases outside gene matches: 9. The germline CDR1 and CDR2 sequences are SGDLS and YYNGEE. This CDR3 has 17 residues. Here the CDR3 reads CASSLRQLAGSYNEQFF. The DNA for the CDR3 is TGTGCCAGCAGCCTGCGACAACTAGCGGGTTCCTACAATGAGCAGTTCTTC. The full variable domain, rest sourced from reference TRBV9 and TRBJ2-1, is DSGVTQTPKHLITATGQRVTLRCSPRSGDLSVYWYQQSLDQGLQFLIQYYNGEERAKGNILERFSAQQFPDLHSELNLSSLELGDSALYFCASSLRQLAGSYNEQFFGPGTRLTVL.